The 18 T cell receptor beta chains below all came from one sample that was sequenced in a study of radiotherapy plus CTLA-4 blockade in lung cancer. The data were produced by immunoSEQ multiplex PCR, yet TCRdb's version contains in-frame clones alone and is incomplete. This table holds more than 30,000 clones, 70% found once. Specimen: peripheral blood, collected from a patient treated with radiotherapy plus ipilimumab. The receptors originated from a human donor with non-small cell lung cancer who had stable disease on radiotherapy plus ipilimumab.

The chain carries TRBV7-9 and TRBJ1-4; the D gene is possibly TRBD1 (5 bases). Per germline, CDR1 SEHNR and CDR2 FQNEAQ (reference sequence). V was pared by 1 base and J by 7 bases, with 10 bases between. The CDR3 totals 14 residues. CDR3 region: CASSLGAGFEKLFF. Written as DNA, the CDR3 is TGTGCCAGCAGCTTAGGGGCAGGGTTTGAAAAACTGTTTTTT.

This clone was observed once. The chain links TRBV27 to TRBJ2-7, with unresolved D. CDR1 and CDR2 from the germline V gene are MNHEY and SMNVEV (reference sequence). The CDR3 totals 14 residues. V was clipped by 5 bases and J by 0 bases, with 11 bases between them. CDR3: CASSLASSSYEQYF. The CDR3 DNA sequence: TGTGCCAGCAGTCTTGCCTCCTCCTCCTACGAGCAGTACTTC.

The rearrangement joins TRBV23-1 to TRBJ1-2; 7 bases are a match to TRBD1. TRBV23-1 is flagged as an ORF with uncertain function. With V trimmed by 4 bases and J by 0 bases, 8 bases remained unmatched. The CDR3 is made up of 16 amino acids. The CDR3 DNA follows: TGCGCCAGCAGTCGCGGCAGGGGGGTGTCTAACTATGGCTACACCTTC. Residues: CASSRGRGVSNYGYTF.

V is TRBV6-1 and J is TRBJ2-2; 12 bases fit TRBD2. The length of the CDR3 is 18 residues. Germline V lookup: CDR1 MNHNS, CDR2 SASEGT. With 2 bases clipped from V and 8 bases from J, the junction kept 12 bases outside the gene matches. CDR3 nucleotide sequence: TGTGCCAGCAGTGAATTCGCGTCGACTAGCGGGAGCTATGGGGAGCTGTTTTTT. This codes for CASSEFASTSGSYGELFF.

This sequence joins TRBV19 and TRBJ1-4; 7 nucleotides align to TRBD1. With 5 bases clipped from V and 4 bases from J, the junction kept 7 bases outside the gene matches. The germline V gene has CDR1 LNHDA and CDR2 SQIVND (reference sequence). CDR3 length: 15 residues. CDR3 in amino acids: CASSSRQGYNEKLFF. The CDR3 DNA is TGTGCCAGTAGTTCCCGACAGGGTTATAATGAAAAACTGTTTTTT.

The chain uses TRBV4-1 and TRBJ2-1, with 9 bases aligning to TRBD2. Germline trimming cut 3 bases from V and 9 bases from J; bases unmatched to any gene: 6. The CDR3 consists of 14 residues. Germline loops: CDR1 MGHRA, CDR2 YSYEKL. CDR3: CASSHVLAGSEQFF. CDR3 nucleotide sequence: TGCGCCAGCAGCCATGTGCTAGCGGGGAGTGAGCAGTTCTTC.

This chain uses TRBV20-1 with TRBJ1-2; no reliable D call. Deletions cut 6 bases from V and 13 bases from J, with 18 bases between. Looked up from germline, CDR1 is DFQATT and CDR2 is SNEGSKA (reference sequence). The CDR3 consists of 11 residues. In DNA form, the CDR3 reads TGCAGTGCCCAACACTGGGAATGGGGCACCTTC. Protein sequence: CSAQHWEWGTF.

The J gene is TRBJ1-4, the V gene TRBV6-5, with D possibly TRBD1 on 5 matching bases. The CDR3 has 15 amino acids. Germline V gene data show CDR1 as MNHEY and CDR2 as SVGAGI. The V gene lost 6 bases and the J gene lost 7 bases, with 18 bases spanning the gap. The CDR3 bases are TGTGCCAGCAGCTATAGAGGACAATCAGGTGAAAAACTGTTTTTT. This codes for CASSYRGQSGEKLFF.

This sequence joins TRBV30 and TRBJ1-2; TRBD1 aligns across 7 bases. The germline V gene encodes CDR1 GTSNPN and CDR2 SVGIG (reference sequence). This CDR3 region has 15 residues. The trim removed 0 bases at V and 3 bases at J, leaving 7 bases unmatched. This CDR3 is CAWSVESRGDYGYTF. The CDR3 coding sequence is TGTGCCTGGAGTGTAGAATCCAGGGGGGACTATGGCTACACCTTC.

The rearrangement uses TRBV6-5 and TRBJ1-5; possible D gene TRBD1, 5 bases. CDR1 and CDR2 from the germline V gene are MNHEY and SVGAGI. This CDR3 spans 14 amino acids. Trimming removed 6 bases from V and 5 bases from J, with 14 bases in between. The CDR3: CASSLRGGDQPQHF. In DNA form, the CDR3 reads TGTGCCAGCAGCCTGAGGGGCGGGGATCAGCCCCAGCATTTT.

The CDR3 sequence is CASSEASGSGEQFF. CDR3 coding DNA: TGTGCCAGCAGTGAAGCTAGCGGGAGTGGTGAGCAGTTCTTC. This chain joins TRBV6-1 and TRBJ2-1, with 9 bases that match TRBD2. The CDR3 has 14 residues. V gave up 0 bases and J gave up 9 bases; unmatched junction bases: 3. CDR1 is MNHNS, CDR2 SASEGT, per germline.

The V call is TRBV7-2, the J call TRBJ2-1, with a possible D match to TRBD1 (5 bases). The germline gives CDR1 SGHTA, CDR2 FQGNSA. The CDR3 totals 14 residues. V was cut by 1 base and J by 7 bases, with 11 bases left in between. The CDR3 region has the DNA TGTGCCAGCAGCTTAGTGGCACAGGCTAATGAGCAGTTCTTC. Its protein product is CASSLVAQANEQFF.

The chain employs TRBV9 and TRBJ1-3, with a tentative D call TRBD1 (5 bases). The CDR3 covers 15 residues. V lost 1 base and J 0 bases, leaving 8 bases between the germline ends. Per germline, CDR1 SGDLS and CDR2 YYNGEE. The CDR3 DNA reads as TGTGCCAGCAGCGTATTGGGGGACTCTGGAAACACCATATATTTT. Residues: CASSVLGDSGNTIYF.

The chain links TRBV18 to TRBJ2-1, with TRBD2 matching 10 bases. The germline CDR1 and CDR2 sequences are KGHSH and LQKENI. This CDR3 spans 17 amino acids. The V gene end was trimmed by 0 bases and the J gene end by 3 bases; junction bases not matched to a gene: 5. The CDR3 DNA follows: TGTGCCAGCTCACCACCGGCTAGCGGGAGCTACTACAATGAGCAGTTCTTC. Residues: CASSPPASGSYYNEQFF. The variable domain in full, completed from reference TRBV18 and TRBJ2-1, reads NAGVMQNPRHLVRRRGQEARLRCSPMKGHSHVYWYRQLPEEGLKFMVYLQKENIIDESGMPKERFSAEFPKEGPSILRIQQVVRGDSAAYFCASSPPASGSYYNEQFFGPGTRLTVL.

V usage is TRBV4-1 and J usage is TRBJ1-1; D may be TRBD1 (5 bases). There are 14 residues in the CDR3. In germline, CDR1 is MGHRA, CDR2 YSYEKL. V lost 2 bases, J lost 5 bases, and 12 bases lay in between. CDR3 sequence: CASSQKVGGTEAFF. The CDR3 DNA reads as TGCGCCAGCAGCCAAAAGGTTGGGGGAACTGAAGCTTTCTTT.

This chain joins TRBV7-2 and TRBJ2-7; 8 nucleotides line up with TRBD2. Germline CDR1 and CDR2: SGHTA and FQGNSA. The CDR3 consists of 16 residues. The trim removed 2 bases at V and 0 bases at J, leaving 6 bases unmatched. The DNA of the CDR3 is TGTGCCAGCAGCTTAAGGAGCGGGAGTGCCTCCTACGAGCAGTACTTC. This encodes CASSLRSGSASYEQYF.

This clone turned up a few times. This chain connects TRBV11-3 to TRBJ2-3; 9 bases line up with TRBD2. This CDR3 contains 14 residues. CDR1 and CDR2 (germline): SGHNT, YENEEA. Trimming at V came to 5 bases and at J to 7 bases, leaving 7 bases not matched to a gene. CDR3 coding DNA: TGTGCCAGCAGCCCGGGACTAGCCTCCTATACGCAGTATTTT. Encoded protein: CASSPGLASYTQYF.

This chain links TRBV15 with TRBJ2-1, with D unresolved. Trimming took off 5 bases at V and 6 bases at J, with 8 bases between the two ends. CDR3 size: 12 residues. The germline V gene encodes CDR1 LNHNV and CDR2 YYDKDF (reference sequence). This CDR3 is CATSLGVNEQFF. In DNA form, the CDR3 reads TGTGCCACCAGCCTGGGCGTCAATGAGCAGTTCTTC.